What follows is one T cell receptor (beta chain) and its context. This specimen comes from a study of identical twins. TCRdb re-called the 5' RACE reads with MiXCR, one entry per CDR3 protein. The table has around 1.7 million distinct CDR3 sequences, less than 35% seen once. The CDR3 runs 14 residues. Per the germline V gene, CDR1 is SGHRS and CDR2 is YFSETQ. Trimming took 4 bases from V and 7 from J; bases not matched to a gene: 4. The sequencing input was cord blood. The clonotype comes from a newborn girl in good health. The genes are TRBV5-1 and TRBJ2-5, with 13 positions matching TRBD2. CDR3 coding DNA: TGCGCCAGCAGCATAAGGACTAGCGGGGGGACCCAGTACTTC. Translating gives CASSIRTSGGTQYF.